This T cell receptor beta chain was identified during a study of kidney transplant recipient with SARS-CoV-2 infection. TCRdb fed the reads into MiXCR, producing one record per CDR3 protein. The sample has roughly 250,000 distinct CDR3 sequences, 25% to 30% seen once; the top ten hold almost 7.5%. The germline CDR1 and CDR2 sequences are MDHEN and SYDVKM. This CDR3 is built from 16 residues. V shed 6 bases and J 4 bases; nucleotides not matched to a gene: 9. This clonotype has a count of ten or more. The sequence came from a young adult male patient who had COVID-19 and was a kidney transplant recipient. Some T cells may have originated in the graft donor. V and J are TRBV28 and TRBJ2-1; 10 bases are a match to TRBD2. The input for sequencing was a blood sample, taken at baseline and on day 111 from a kidney transplant recipient. The CDR3, as DNA: TGTGCCAGCAGCGGACTACTAGCGGGAAATTACAATGAGCAGTTCTTC. Translating gives CASSGLLAGNYNEQFF.